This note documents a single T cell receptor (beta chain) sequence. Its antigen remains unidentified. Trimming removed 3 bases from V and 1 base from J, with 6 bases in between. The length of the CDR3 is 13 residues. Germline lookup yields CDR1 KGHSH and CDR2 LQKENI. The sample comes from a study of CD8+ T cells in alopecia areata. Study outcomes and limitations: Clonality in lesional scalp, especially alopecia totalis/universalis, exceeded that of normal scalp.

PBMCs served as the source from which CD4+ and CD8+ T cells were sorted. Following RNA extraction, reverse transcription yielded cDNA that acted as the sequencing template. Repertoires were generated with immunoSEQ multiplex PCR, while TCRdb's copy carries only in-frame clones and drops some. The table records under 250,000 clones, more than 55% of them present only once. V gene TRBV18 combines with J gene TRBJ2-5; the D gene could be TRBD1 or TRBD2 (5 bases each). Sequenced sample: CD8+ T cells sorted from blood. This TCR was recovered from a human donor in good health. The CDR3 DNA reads TGTGCCAGCTCACCGGGACCCCAAGAGACCCAGTACTTC. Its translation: CASSPGPQETQYF.